This passage covers 23 T cell receptor beta chains from one sample sequenced in a study of monozygotic twins with inflammatory bowel disease. For each CDR3 protein, TCRdb gives one entry from its re-call of the 5' RACE reads, without DNA. The sample holds approximately 210,000 distinct CDR3 sequences. Material: blood. The receptors stem from a human donor with ulcerative colitis or Crohn's disease, or a healthy co-twin of an affected twin (not recorded which).

J is TRBJ2-3 and V is TRBV20-1. In germline, CDR1 is DFQATT, CDR2 SNEGSKA (reference sequence). This CDR3 region has 15 residues. CDR3 sequence reads: CSASLEADYTDTQYF.

The chain joins TRBV4-1 to TRBJ1-1. This CDR3 has 12 residues. CDR1 is MGHRA and CDR2 is YSYEKL in the germline V gene. CDR3 sequence: CASSHGSTEAFF.

The chain couples TRBV5-1 to TRBJ2-5; TCRdb returns TRBD1, unconfirmable since there is no DNA. This CDR3 has 15 amino acids. The germline V gene has CDR1 SGHRS and CDR2 YFSETQ. CDR3 sequence: CASSYSGTKQETQYF.

This sequence joins TRBV30 and TRBJ2-1. The germline V gene encodes CDR1 GTSNPN and CDR2 SVGIG (reference sequence). This CDR3 has 11 amino acids. The CDR3 reads CAWDGDNEQFF.

This chain joins TRBV20-1 and TRBJ2-7; TCRdb's D gene call, TRBD2, goes unchecked for lack of DNA. Germline V gene lookup returns CDR1 DFQATT and CDR2 SNEGSKA (reference sequence). The CDR3 sequence is 15 residues long. The CDR3: CSARGLAGSSYEQYF.

The chain employs TRBV7-8 and TRBJ1-3. This CDR3 is 11 amino acids long. Germline V gene sequence: CDR1 SGHVS, CDR2 FQNEAQ. CDR3: CASLGGNTIYF.

The chain employs TRBV7-9 and TRBJ1-4. Germline CDR1 and CDR2: SEHNR and FQNEAQ (reference sequence). The CDR3 is 15 residues long. The CDR3 sequence is CASRSQAGGGEKLFF.

The chain has TRBV20-1 and TRBJ2-5; TCRdb outputs TRBD1, but without DNA this stays unchecked. Per germline, CDR1 DFQATT and CDR2 SNEGSKA (reference sequence). The CDR3 runs 16 residues. The CDR3 spells CSARNNRGRRNMTQYF.

V and J are TRBV7-3 and TRBJ2-1. CDR1 SGHTA and CDR2 FQGTGA come from the germline V gene. The CDR3 is 13 residues long. The CDR3: CASSFDRDNEQFF.

This chain joins TRBV12-3 or TRBV12-4 and TRBJ2-3; the TCRdb call, TRBD2, lacks DNA for checking. The CDR3 sequence is 14 residues long. CDR3: CASSFSGGAYTQYF.

The V gene is TRBV20-1, the J gene TRBJ2-1; TCRdb proposes TRBD2, but this gene call is untestable without DNA. Per germline, CDR1 DFQATT and CDR2 SNEGSKA (reference sequence). CDR3 length: 13 residues. The CDR3 is CSAKGTSVNEQFF.

This chain connects TRBV19 to TRBJ2-3. This CDR3 comprises 14 residues. From germline, CDR1 is LNHDA and CDR2 SQIVND (reference sequence). CDR3: CASSMGWNTDTQYF.

The chain carries TRBV12-3 or TRBV12-4 and TRBJ1-1. The CDR3 sequence is 14 residues long. The CDR3 sequence is CASSPRLGNTEAFF.

The rearrangement uses TRBV29-1 and TRBJ2-7; TCRdb calls TRBD1, which cannot be checked without DNA. This CDR3 is built from 13 residues. The V gene's germline CDR1 is SQVTM and CDR2 ANQGSEA. CDR3 in amino acids: CSVVDRGPDEQYF.

The J gene is TRBJ2-7, the V gene TRBV6-2 or TRBV6-3; TCRdb indicates TRBD2, and absent DNA this call remains unverified. CDR1 MNHEY and CDR2 SVGEGT come from the germline V gene. This CDR3 is 15 amino acids long. CDR3 loop: CASSYPGLAGDEQYF.

The V call is TRBV5-1, the J call TRBJ1-2. Germline CDR1 and CDR2: SGHRS and YFSETQ. The CDR3 contains 14 residues. CDR3 loop: CASSLRGGDYGYTF.

V gene TRBV7-9 combines with J gene TRBJ2-3. In germline, CDR1 is SEHNR, CDR2 FQNEAQ (reference sequence). The CDR3 spans 13 residues. CDR3 in amino acids: CASSLQVQDTQYF.

The rearrangement joins TRBV18 to TRBJ1-4. The CDR3 extends over 13 amino acids. The germline gives CDR1 KGHSH, CDR2 LQKENI. The CDR3 sequence: CASSPGRNEKLFF. The full variable domain, its missing parts supplied by reference TRBV18 and TRBJ1-4, is NAGVMQNPRHLVRRRGQEARLRCSPMKGHSHVYWYRQLPEEGLKFMVYLQKENIIDESGMPKERFSAEFPKEGPSILRIQQVVRGDSAAYFCASSPGRNEKLFFGSGTQLSVL.

The chain uses TRBV29-1 and TRBJ2-2; TCRdb calls TRBD2, which cannot be checked without DNA. Germline V gene data show CDR1 as SQVTM and CDR2 as ANQGSEA. The CDR3 length is 17 residues. The CDR3 protein is CSALAALAGSKGGELFF.

The chain is built from TRBV5-1 and TRBJ1-6; TCRdb calls TRBD1, which cannot be checked without DNA. Germline V gene lookup returns CDR1 SGHRS and CDR2 YFSETQ. This CDR3 region has 15 residues. CDR3: CASSLETGEASPLHF.

This chain uses TRBV20-1 with TRBJ1-5; the TCRdb D gene call, TRBD1, has no DNA to confirm it. The germline CDR1 and CDR2 sequences are DFQATT and SNEGSKA (reference sequence). The CDR3 is made up of 13 amino acids. CDR3 in amino acids: CSGRQGDNQPQHF.

The CDR3 here is CASSRLTPGTGMHEQFF. The genes are TRBV5-1 and TRBJ2-1; as DNA is missing, the TRBD1 call by TCRdb cannot be tested. The germline V gene has CDR1 SGHRS and CDR2 YFSETQ. The CDR3 extends over 17 amino acids.

J is TRBJ2-5 and V is TRBV6-1; TCRdb designates TRBD1, a call that cannot be tested without DNA. The CDR3 length is 11 residues. The germline gives CDR1 MNHNS, CDR2 SASEGT. The CDR3 reads CASGIGGTQYF.